The 18 T cell receptor beta chains below all came from one sample that was sequenced in a study of blood T cell repertoires in COVID-19. Produced via immunoSEQ multiplex PCR; TCRdb's table is partial and in-frame only. The sample holds some 250,000 clones, about 83% seen once. Sequences were obtained from peripheral blood. The origin of the receptors is a man aged 35 to 55 with active or convalescent COVID-19.

This clone has just a few counts. This chain uses TRBV10-3 with TRBJ1-1; D gene uncertain. Germline CDR1 reads ENHRY; CDR2 reads SYGVKD. The ends were cut back, 8 bases at V and 1 base at J, with 11 bases in the middle. The CDR3 loop spans 13 amino acids. CDR3 DNA sequence: TGTGCCATCTCTGTAATCGGGAACACTGAAGCTTTCTTT. As protein: CAISVIGNTEAFF.

The V and J genes are TRBV11-2 and TRBJ1-3; 8 positions match TRBD1. Trimming removed 10 bases from V and 0 bases from J; junction bases left unmatched: 11. The CDR3 spans 16 residues. Germline V lookup: CDR1 SGHAT, CDR2 FQNNGV. Here the CDR3 reads CATNPGQAISGNTIYF. The CDR3 DNA sequence: TGTGCCACCAATCCGGGACAGGCGATCTCTGGAAACACCATATATTTT.

The V call is TRBV25-1, the J call TRBJ2-3, with 8 bases lining up with TRBD1. V lost 6 bases to trimming and J lost 3 bases; unmatched junction nucleotides: 8. The germline V gene encodes CDR1 MGHDK and CDR2 SYGVNS. This CDR3 comprises 15 residues. The CDR3 loop reads CASRVGGQGTDTQYF. CDR3 DNA sequence: TGTGCCAGCAGAGTGGGAGGACAGGGAACAGATACGCAGTATTTT.

The J gene is TRBJ2-1, the V gene TRBV15; 10 positions match TRBD2. The CDR3 has 14 residues. Germline V gene data show CDR1 as LNHNV and CDR2 as YYDKDF (reference sequence). Germline trimming cut 5 bases from V and 5 bases from J; bases unmatched to any gene: 3. CDR3 DNA: TGTGCCACCAGCTGGGGACTAGCGAACAATGAGCAGTTCTTC. Translation gives CATSWGLANNEQFF.

The chain links TRBV5-5 to TRBJ2-4; D is ambiguous. Trimming left V 3 bases short and J 0 bases short, with 13 bases between. This CDR3 contains 16 residues. Germline-derived CDR1 and CDR2 are SGHKS and YYEKEE (reference sequence). The CDR3 bases are TGTGCCAGCAGCTCGAATTTAGCCGCAGCCAAAAACATTCAGTACTTC. Encoded protein: CASSSNLAAAKNIQYF.

The V call is TRBV27, the J call TRBJ1-2; 7 positions agree with TRBD1. The CDR3 covers 13 residues. Germline lookup yields CDR1 MNHEY and CDR2 SMNVEV (reference sequence). The trim removed 7 bases at V and 8 bases at J, leaving 10 bases unmatched. This CDR3 reads CASTGTARGGYTF. The CDR3 region has the DNA TGTGCCAGCACCGGGACAGCCCGAGGGGGCTACACCTTC.

V and J are TRBV2 and TRBJ1-5; 9 nucleotides match TRBD1. This CDR3 has 14 amino acids. Germline values: CDR1 SNHLY, CDR2 FYNNEI. Trimming at V came to 4 bases and at J to 4 bases, leaving 2 bases not matched to a gene. CDR3 region: CASSGTGENQPQHF. Here the CDR3 DNA reads TGTGCCAGCAGTGGGACAGGGGAGAATCAGCCCCAGCATTTT.

The rearrangement links TRBV2 to TRBJ1-1, with 9 bases that match TRBD1. The CDR3 extends over 14 amino acids. Germline V CDR1 and CDR2: SNHLY, FYNNEI. Trimming at V came to 6 bases and at J to 4 bases, leaving 6 bases not matched to a gene. The CDR3 loop reads CASSPQGAGTEAFF. CDR3 nucleotides: TGTGCCAGCAGCCCACAGGGGGCCGGCACTGAAGCTTTCTTT.

J is TRBJ2-7 and V is TRBV5-1; 8 bases agree with TRBD2. Trimming cost V 4 bases and J 5 bases; bases outside gene matches: 11. Germline-derived CDR1 and CDR2 are SGHRS and YFSETQ. This CDR3 has 15 amino acids. The CDR3 DNA is TGCGCCAGCAGCACTCGAACCGGGGGGGTCAACGAGCAGTACTTC. Encoded protein: CASSTRTGGVNEQYF.

In its sample, this clone was seen a few times. This rearrangement joins TRBV3-1 (or the pseudogene TRBV3-2) to TRBJ2-7, with a weak D call TRBD2 (5 bases). V was trimmed by 8 bases and J by 0 bases, leaving 5 bases between them. This CDR3 has 11 residues. Germline CDR1 reads LGHDT; CDR2 reads YNNKEL (reference sequence). CDR3 in DNA: TGTGCCAGCGGGAGCTCCTACGAGCAGTACTTC. Protein sequence: CASGSSYEQYF.

J is TRBJ1-2 and V is TRBV2; 7 nucleotides agree with TRBD1. In germline, CDR1 is SNHLY, CDR2 FYNNEI. The J segment lost 8 bases and the V segment lost 5 bases, leaving 14 bases of the junction unmatched. The CDR3 totals 15 residues. CDR3 sequence reads: CASSLRQGKSSGYTF. For the CDR3, the DNA is TGTGCCAGCAGTCTCCGACAGGGAAAATCAAGCGGCTACACCTTC. Using reference TRBV2 and TRBJ1-2 for the parts outside the CDR3, the full variable domain is EPEVTQTPSHQVTQMGQEVILRCVPISNHLYFYWYRQILGQKVEFLVSFYNNEISEKSEIFDDQFSVERPDGSNFTLKIRSTKLEDSAMYFCASSLRQGKSSGYTFGSGTRLTVV.

The rearrangement joins TRBV10-2 to TRBJ2-1, with TRBD1 matching 8 bases. J was trimmed by 3 bases and V by 5 bases; bases with no gene match: 9. The germline V gene encodes CDR1 WSHSY and CDR2 SAAADI. The length of the CDR3 is 16 residues. The CDR3 DNA is TGCGCCAGCAGTCCAGCGCCTGGACAGGGCTACAATGAGCAGTTCTTC. This gives the protein CASSPAPGQGYNEQFF.

The chain couples TRBV7-9 to TRBJ2-1, with 9 bases that match TRBD2. The trim removed 3 bases at V and 5 bases at J, leaving 2 bases unmatched. CDR3 length: 14 amino acids. CDR1 is SEHNR and CDR2 is FQNEAQ in the germline V gene (reference sequence). CDR3 in amino acids: CASSLTSGDNEQFF. In DNA, the CDR3 is TGTGCCAGCAGCTTGACTAGCGGAGACAATGAGCAGTTCTTC.

The V call is TRBV12-5, the J call TRBJ1-1, with TRBD1 identical over 8 bases. Germline CDR1 reads LGHNT; CDR2 reads FRNRAP. CDR3 length equals 14 residues. V shed 7 bases, J shed 5 bases, and the junction held 9 bases outside the gene matches. The CDR3 region has the DNA TGTGCTAGTGCCGTACAGGGGGGAGATACTGAAGCTTTCTTT. Protein sequence: CASAVQGGDTEAFF.

The J gene is TRBJ2-1, the V gene TRBV4-2, with 12 nucleotides matching TRBD2. The ends lost 0 bases at V and 4 bases at J; junction bases unmatched: 7. Germline assignment: CDR1 LGHNA and CDR2 YNFKEQ. This CDR3 has 18 residues. As DNA, the CDR3 is TGTGCCAGCAGCCAAGACGGAGTTGGGACTAGCGGGTACAATGAGCAGTTCTTC. It is translated as CASSQDGVGTSGYNEQFF.

The table lists this clone with a few counts. This chain joins TRBV14 and TRBJ2-1, with TRBD2 matching 9 bases. CDR1 and CDR2 (germline): SGHDN, FVKESK. The CDR3 extends over 20 amino acids. J gave up 0 bases and V 0 bases, and 12 bases lay outside the gene matches. This chain's CDR3 is CASSQERWVAGASSYNEQFF. In nucleotides, the CDR3 is TGTGCCAGCAGCCAAGAACGTTGGGTAGCGGGGGCCAGCTCCTACAATGAGCAGTTCTTC. The entire variable domain, with the rest obtained from reference TRBV14 and TRBJ2-1, is as follows: EAGVTQFPSHSVIEKGQTVTLRCDPISGHDNLYWYRRVMGKEIKFLLHFVKESKQDESGMPNNRFLAERTGGTYSTLKVQPAELEDSGVYFCASSQERWVAGASSYNEQFFGPGTRLTVL.

This sequence joins TRBV6-6 and TRBJ1-1; D may be TRBD1 (6 bases). Trimming took off 2 bases at V and 4 bases at J, with 11 bases between the two ends. Germline lookup yields CDR1 MNHNY and CDR2 SVGAGI (reference sequence). The CDR3 has 14 amino acids. The CDR3 nucleotides read TGTGCCAGCAGTTACGGGCAGGGGTTCACTGAAGCTTTCTTT. Protein sequence: CASSYGQGFTEAFF.

The rearrangement uses TRBV5-1 and TRBJ1-2, with D maybe TRBD1 (6 bases). The germline CDR1 and CDR2 sequences are SGHRS and YFSETQ. The CDR3 has 14 residues. The germline V and J ends were trimmed by 4 bases and 10 bases, with 20 bases remaining between them. The CDR3 region has the DNA TGCGCCAGCAGCCTAGACAGGCTCGCGAGGGACTACACCTTC. It encodes CASSLDRLARDYTF.